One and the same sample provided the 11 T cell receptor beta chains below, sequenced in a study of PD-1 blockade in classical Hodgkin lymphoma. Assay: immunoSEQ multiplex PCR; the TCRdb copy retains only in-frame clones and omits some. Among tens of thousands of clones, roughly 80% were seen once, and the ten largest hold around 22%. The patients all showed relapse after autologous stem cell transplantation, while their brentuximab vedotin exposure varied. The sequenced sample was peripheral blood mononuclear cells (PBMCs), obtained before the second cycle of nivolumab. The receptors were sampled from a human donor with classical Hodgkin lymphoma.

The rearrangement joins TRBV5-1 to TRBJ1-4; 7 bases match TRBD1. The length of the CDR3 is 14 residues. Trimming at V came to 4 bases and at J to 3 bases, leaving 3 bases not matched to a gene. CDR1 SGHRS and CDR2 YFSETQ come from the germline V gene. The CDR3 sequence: CASSVGQPNEKLFF. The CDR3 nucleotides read TGCGCCAGCAGCGTGGGACAGCCTAATGAAAAACTGTTTTTT.

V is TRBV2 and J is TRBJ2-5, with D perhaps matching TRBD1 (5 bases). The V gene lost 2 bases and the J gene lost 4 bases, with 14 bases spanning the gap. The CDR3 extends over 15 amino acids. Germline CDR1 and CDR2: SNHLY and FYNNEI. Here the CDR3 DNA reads TGTGCCAGCAGTGAAAGCCAGGGTTTTATAGAGACCCAGTACTTC. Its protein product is CASSESQGFIETQYF.

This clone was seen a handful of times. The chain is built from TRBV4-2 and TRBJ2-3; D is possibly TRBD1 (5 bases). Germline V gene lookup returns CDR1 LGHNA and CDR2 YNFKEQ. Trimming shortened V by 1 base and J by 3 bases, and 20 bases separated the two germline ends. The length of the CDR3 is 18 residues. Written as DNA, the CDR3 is TGTGCCAGCAGCCAAGGGGGCCGAAGCGCCTCAGGGACAGATACGCAGTATTTT. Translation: CASSQGGRSASGTDTQYF.

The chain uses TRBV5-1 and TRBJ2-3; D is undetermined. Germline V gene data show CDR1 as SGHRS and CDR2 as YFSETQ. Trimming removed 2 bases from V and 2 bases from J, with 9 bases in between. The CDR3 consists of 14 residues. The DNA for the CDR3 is TGCGCCAGCAGCTTCGACTCGTACACAGATACGCAGTATTTT. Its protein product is CASSFDSYTDTQYF.

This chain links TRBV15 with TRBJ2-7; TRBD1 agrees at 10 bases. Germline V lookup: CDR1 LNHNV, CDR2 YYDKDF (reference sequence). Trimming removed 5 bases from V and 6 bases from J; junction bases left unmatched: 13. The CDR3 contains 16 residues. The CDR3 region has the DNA TGTGCCACCAGCCACCCTATTGGGACAGGGGTCGCCGAGCAGTACTTC. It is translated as CATSHPIGTGVAEQYF.

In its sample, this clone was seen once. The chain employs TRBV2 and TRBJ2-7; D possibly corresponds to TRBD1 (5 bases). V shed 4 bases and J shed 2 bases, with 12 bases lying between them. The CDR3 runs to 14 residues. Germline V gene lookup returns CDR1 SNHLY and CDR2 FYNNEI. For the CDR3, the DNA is TGTGCCAGCAGTGTGGGGCCCCCACCCTACGAGCAGTACTTC. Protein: CASSVGPPPYEQYF.

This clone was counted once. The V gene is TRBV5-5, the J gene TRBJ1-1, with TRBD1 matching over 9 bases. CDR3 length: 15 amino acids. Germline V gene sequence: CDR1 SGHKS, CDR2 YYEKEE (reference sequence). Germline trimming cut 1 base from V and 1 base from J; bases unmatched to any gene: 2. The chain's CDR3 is CASSLMGQGNTEAFF. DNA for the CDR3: TGTGCCAGCAGCTTGATGGGACAGGGGAACACTGAAGCTTTCTTT.

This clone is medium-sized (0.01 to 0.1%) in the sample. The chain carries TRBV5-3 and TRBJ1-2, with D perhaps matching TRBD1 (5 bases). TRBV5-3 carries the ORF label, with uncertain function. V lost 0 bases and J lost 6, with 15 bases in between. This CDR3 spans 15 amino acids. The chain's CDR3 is CARSLAPGENHGYTF. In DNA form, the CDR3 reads TGTGCCAGAAGCTTGGCCCCGGGGGAAAATCATGGCTACACCTTC.

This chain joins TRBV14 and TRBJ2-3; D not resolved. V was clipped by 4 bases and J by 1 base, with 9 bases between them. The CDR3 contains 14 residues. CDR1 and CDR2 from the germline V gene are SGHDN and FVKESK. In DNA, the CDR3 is TGTGCCAGCAGCCCCTTTTTTGGCACAGATACGCAGTATTTT. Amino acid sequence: CASSPFFGTDTQYF.

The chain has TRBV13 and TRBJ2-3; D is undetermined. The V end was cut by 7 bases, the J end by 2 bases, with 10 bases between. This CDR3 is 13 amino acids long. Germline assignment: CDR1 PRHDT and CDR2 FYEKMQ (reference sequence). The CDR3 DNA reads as TGTGCCAGCAAAATAGATACCACAGATACGCAGTATTTT. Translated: CASKIDTTDTQYF.

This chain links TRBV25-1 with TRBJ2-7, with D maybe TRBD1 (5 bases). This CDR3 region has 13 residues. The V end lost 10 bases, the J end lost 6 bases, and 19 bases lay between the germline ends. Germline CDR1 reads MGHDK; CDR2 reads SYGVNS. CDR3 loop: CATRDSWVREQYF. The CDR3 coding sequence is TGTGCCACCAGAGACAGCTGGGTTCGCGAGCAGTACTTC.